The T cell receptor (beta chain) under discussion was sequenced for a study of T cells in Graves' hyperthyroidism and ophthalmopathy. RNA transcripts served as the template for amplifying TCR beta CDR3 regions. The study used the HTBI primer set for a first-round RT-PCR of the TCR CDR3. In TCRdb, the multiplex PCR reads were re-called with MiXCR into one record per CDR3 protein. Of 300,000 to 500,000 distinct CDR3 sequences listed, about an eighth were seen once; the top ten hold around 30%. The length of the CDR3 is 13 residues. In germline, CDR1 is LNHDA, CDR2 SQIVND (reference sequence). V was pared by 5 bases and J by 4 bases, with 11 bases between.

Sequenced material: blood. The TCR sequence derives from a man aged 50 to 59 with Graves' ophthalmopathy. The chain employs TRBV19 and TRBJ2-5, with D uncertain. The CDR3 is CASSETYGETQYF. CDR3 DNA sequence: TGTGCCAGTAGTGAGACCTACGGAGAGACCCAGTACTTC.